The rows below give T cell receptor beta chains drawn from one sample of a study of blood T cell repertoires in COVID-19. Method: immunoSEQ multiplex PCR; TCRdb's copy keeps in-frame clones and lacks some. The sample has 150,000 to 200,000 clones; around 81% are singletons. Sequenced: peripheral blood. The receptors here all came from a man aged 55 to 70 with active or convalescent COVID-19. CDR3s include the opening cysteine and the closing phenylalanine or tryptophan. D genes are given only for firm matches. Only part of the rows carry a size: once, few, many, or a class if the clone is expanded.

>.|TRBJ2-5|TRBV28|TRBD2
CASSSVGLAALPTQYF
TGTGCCAGCAGTTCCGTAGGACTAGCGGCCCTTCCAACCCAGTACTTC
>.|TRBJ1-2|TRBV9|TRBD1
CASSVSQGQGAHYGYTF
TGTGCCAGCAGCGTATCTCAAGGACAGGGGGCCCACTATGGCTACACCTTC
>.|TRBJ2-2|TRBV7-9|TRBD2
CASSNSGSANTGELFF
TGTGCCAGCAGCAATAGCGGGAGTGCGAACACCGGGGAGCTGTTTTTT
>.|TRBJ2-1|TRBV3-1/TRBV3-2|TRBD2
CASSPHSSSGRVNEQFF
TGTGCCAGCAGCCCACACTCTTCAAGCGGGAGGGTTAATGAGCAGTTCTTC
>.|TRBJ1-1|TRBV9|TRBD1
CASSGGTANTEAFF
TGTGCCAGCAGCGGCGGGACAGCGAACACTGAAGCTTTCTTT
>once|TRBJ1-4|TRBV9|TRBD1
CASSGRDRGLTNEKLFF
TGTGCCAGCAGCGGCCGGGACAGGGGGCTGACTAATGAAAAACTGTTTTTT
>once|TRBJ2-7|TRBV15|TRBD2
CATSRERGRPYEQYF
TGTGCCACCAGCAGAGAGCGGGGGAGGCCCTACGAGCAGTACTTC
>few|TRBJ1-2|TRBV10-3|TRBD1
CAITRDSLYGYTF
TGTGCCATCACCCGGGACAGCTTGTATGGCTACACCTTC
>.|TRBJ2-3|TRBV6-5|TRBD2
CASSLLAATDTQYF
TGTGCCAGCAGTTTGCTAGCGGCAACAGATACGCAGTATTTT
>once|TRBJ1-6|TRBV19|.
CASSIGNRVNSPLHF
TGTGCCAGTAGTATAGGTAACAGGGTTAATTCACCCCTCCACTTT